These T cell receptor beta chains were read from a single sample in a study of T cell responses to AZD1222 COVID-19 vaccine. Clones were sequenced by immunoSEQ multiplex PCR, and TCRdb holds only the in-frame ones, with some missing. This table holds about 140,000 clones, 90% found once. This specimen was peripheral blood, taken 28 days after the second AZD1222 dose. These receptors were taken from an adult who received the AZD1222 COVID-19 vaccine. The CDR3 runs from the conserved cysteine through the conserved F or W. D genes are given only for firm matches. The listing skips clone size in some rows; elsewhere it reads once, few, many or a size class.

TRBV6-2/TRBV6-3,15,TRBJ2-1,TRBD2,-,TGTGCCAGCAGTCGCGCGACTAGCGGGATTGATGAGCAGTTCTTC,CASSRATSGIDEQFF
TRBV10-1,16,TRBJ2-3,TRBD2,-,TGCGCCAGCAGTGAGGGAGCGGGGGGCCCCACAGATACGCAGTATTTT,CASSEGAGGPTDTQYF
TRBV28,20,TRBJ2-3,TRBD1,-,TGTGCCAGCAGTTCCCGATTACAGGGGGCAAGCCGACCCCGCACAGATACGCAGTATTTT,CASSSRLQGASRPRTDTQYF
TRBV7-8,17,TRBJ2-2,-,-,TGTGCCAGCCTGAGGACAGCTCAAATCCGCGGGGCCGGGGAGCTGTTTTTT,CASLRTAQIRGAGELFF
TRBV24-1,14,TRBJ2-5,-,-,TGTGCCACCAGTGATTTGGTAGGTTCGGAGACCCAGTACTTC,CATSDLVGSETQYF
TRBV4-2,14,TRBJ1-1,-,-,TGTGCCAGCAGCCAAGATTCAGGGGCCACTGAAGCTTTCTTT,CASSQDSGATEAFF
TRBV28,14,TRBJ1-5,-,-,TGTGCCAGCTCCCCAGAGGGCGCGAATCGTCCCCAGCATTTT,CASSPEGANRPQHF
TRBV28,15,TRBJ1-5,-,once,TGTGCCAGCAGTTTGGGATCCAATAGCAATCAGCCCCAGCATTTT,CASSLGSNSNQPQHF
TRBV10-3,16,TRBJ1-5,TRBD1,-,TGTGCCATCAGTGAGTCACGACAGGGAGTCAATCAGCCCCAGCATTTT,CAISESRQGVNQPQHF
TRBV6-5,14,TRBJ2-5,-,-,TGTGCCAGCAGTCACAGGGGCCGGGGGGAGACCCAGTACTTC,CASSHRGRGETQYF
TRBV7-9,14,TRBJ2-7,TRBD2,-,TGTGCCAGCAGCCCCGCGGGGAGGGCGGCCGAGCAGTACTTC,CASSPAGRAAEQYF
TRBV5-1,14,TRBJ2-1,TRBD2,-,TGCGCCAGCCGACTAGCGGGAGGGCCTATTGAGCAGTTCTTC,CASRLAGGPIEQFF
TRBV6-5,12,TRBJ2-1,-,-,TGTGCCAGCAGGGATCGGGACAATGAGCAGTTCTTC,CASRDRDNEQFF
TRBV30,13,TRBJ1-6,-,once,TGTGCCTGGACAGGACTCCCTAATTCACCCCTCCACTTT,CAWTGLPNSPLHF
TRBV30,15,TRBJ2-7,TRBD2,-,TGTGCCTGGAGTGGGGTAGCGGGAACGGTATACGAGCAGTACTTC,CAWSGVAGTVYEQYF
TRBV27,13,TRBJ1-1,-,-,TGTGCCAGCAGCAGCAGTGGTGGCACTGAAGCTTTCTTT,CASSSSGGTEAFF
TRBV6-5,15,TRBJ1-2,TRBD1,-,TGTGCCAGCAGTTTCAACCCGCCGACAGGGTATGGCTACACCTTC,CASSFNPPTGYGYTF
TRBV19,14,TRBJ2-3,TRBD1,-,TGTGCCAGTAGCCTCTCCCGACAGGGAGATACGCAGTATTTT,CASSLSRQGDTQYF
TRBV19,15,TRBJ1-3,-,-,TGTGCCAGTAGTATCTCTAAGGGATCTGGAAACACCATATATTTT,CASSISKGSGNTIYF
TRBV5-1,14,TRBJ1-5,-,-,TGCGCCAGCAGCCGAGACGGTAGCAATCAGCCCCAGCATTTT,CASSRDGSNQPQHF
TRBV7-9,15,TRBJ2-6,-,few,TGTGCCAGCAGCTACGAGGGATCTGGGGCCAACGTCCTGACTTTC,CASSYEGSGANVLTF
TRBV18,13,TRBJ2-7,-,-,TGTGCCAGCTCACCACCGGTCGGCTACGAGCAGTACTTC,CASSPPVGYEQYF
TRBV2,16,TRBJ2-1,TRBD2,-,TGTGCCAGCAGTCCCGTAAAGGGAGGGTCTTACAATGAGCAGTTCTTC,CASSPVKGGSYNEQFF
TRBV2,16,TRBJ1-5,-,-,TGTGCCAGCAGCGATGGGACAAAGGTGGGCAATCAGCCCCAGCATTTT,CASSDGTKVGNQPQHF
TRBV19,13,TRBJ2-7,-,-,TGTGCCAGTAGTATACAGCAGAACTACGAGCAGTACTTC,CASSIQQNYEQYF
TRBV6-2/TRBV6-3,15,TRBJ2-7,TRBD1,-,TGTGCCAGCAGTTCCGCCGGGACAGGCACTGGCGAGCAGTACTTC,CASSSAGTGTGEQYF
TRBV20-1,16,TRBJ2-5,TRBD2,-,TGCAGTGCTAGTCTGAGTCGCGGGAGATCATCGGAGACCCAGTACTTC,CSASLSRGRSSETQYF
TRBV7-3,15,TRBJ2-5,-,-,TGTGCCAGCAGCTTGGTGGGCGGGACCCAAGGGACCCAGTACTTC,CASSLVGGTQGTQYF
TRBV6-5,16,TRBJ2-5,TRBD1,-,TGTGCCAGCAGTTACTCTACAGGGGCCGGAAGGGAGACCCAGTACTTC,CASSYSTGAGRETQYF
TRBV3-1/TRBV3-2,15,TRBJ1-6,-,-,TGTGCCAGCACCACAATGGGGGCTCGTGGGTCACCCCTCCACTTT,CASTTMGARGSPLHF
TRBV12-3/TRBV12-4,12,TRBJ1-5,-,-,TGTGCCAGCAGTTTAGCCAATCAGCCCCAGCATTTT,CASSLANQPQHF
TRBV6-5,14,TRBJ1-1,TRBD1,-,TGTGCCAGCAGGGCCGGGACAGGGAACACTGAAGCTTTCTTT,CASRAGTGNTEAFF
TRBV4-3,17,TRBJ1-1,TRBD1,-,TGCGCCAGCAGCCAAGATCTCGGGTGGACAGGGCGAACTGAAGCTTTCTTT,CASSQDLGWTGRTEAFF
TRBV5-4,14,TRBJ1-1,-,-,TGTGCCAGCAGCTTGGGTGGGCAGAACACTGAAGCTTTCTTT,CASSLGGQNTEAFF
TRBV9,14,TRBJ2-1,TRBD2,-,TGTGCCAGCAGCGCCACCGGGACTAGCTTTCGGCAGTTCTTC,CASSATGTSFRQFF
TRBV5-8,15,TRBJ2-1,TRBD1,-,TGTGCCACCAACCCGAGTTGGACAGGGGTGAATGAGCAGTTCTTC,CATNPSWTGVNEQFF
TRBV10-3,15,TRBJ2-3,-,-,TGTGCCATCGGGGCAAGAAGGGGGGACACAGATACGCAGTATTTT,CAIGARRGDTDTQYF
TRBV18,13,TRBJ1-1,-,-,TGTGCCAGCTCCCCAGACAGGAGGACTGAAGCTTTCTTT,CASSPDRRTEAFF
TRBV6-5,12,TRBJ2-7,-,-,TGTGCCAGCAGTTACAGGGGCTACGAGCAGTACTTC,CASSYRGYEQYF
TRBV4-3,15,TRBJ2-7,-,-,TGCGCCAGCAGCCAAGCGAAGGATAGCTCCTACGAGCAGTACTTC,CASSQAKDSSYEQYF
TRBV19,16,TRBJ2-2,TRBD2,-,TGTGCCAGTAGTATAACTAGCGGGGCGAACACCGGGGAGCTGTTTTTT,CASSITSGANTGELFF
TRBV4-1,15,TRBJ1-5,TRBD1,-,TGCGCCAGCAGCCAAGTGGGGACAGACAATCAGCCCCAGCATTTT,CASSQVGTDNQPQHF
TRBV6-1,14,TRBJ1-3,-,-,TGTGCCAGCAGTGAAATTAGCTCTGGAAACACCATATATTTT,CASSEISSGNTIYF
TRBV28,16,TRBJ1-4,-,-,TGTGCCAGCAGTTCCGCTTACAGGGAGCCTAATGAAAAACTGTTTTTT,CASSSAYREPNEKLFF
TRBV29-1,13,TRBJ1-2,-,-,TGCAGCGTTGAAGCTCCCTGGGGCTATGGCTACACCTTC,CSVEAPWGYGYTF
TRBV27,15,TRBJ2-2,-,-,TGTGCCAGCAGTTCCTACAGGTCGAACACCGGGGAGCTGTTTTTT,CASSSYRSNTGELFF
TRBV13,13,TRBJ1-1,-,-,TGTGCCAGCAGCTTAGGGGGGAACACTGAAGCTTTCTTT,CASSLGGNTEAFF
TRBV6-1,14,TRBJ2-1,-,-,TGTGCCAGCAGTGAGGGACAACCGGTTCATGAGCAGTTCTTC,CASSEGQPVHEQFF
TRBV6-5,15,TRBJ2-2,-,-,TGTGCCAGCAGTTTCGAGACAATGAACACCGGGGAGCTGTTTTTT,CASSFETMNTGELFF
TRBV19,14,TRBJ2-1,-,-,TGTGCCTCCCAAAAGGACGGCGGCTACAATGAGCAGTTCTTC,CASQKDGGYNEQFF
TRBV6-5,15,TRBJ2-1,TRBD2,-,TGTGCCACTCAAGTAGCGGGAGCTCGTCGGAATGAGCAGTTCTTC,CATQVAGARRNEQFF
TRBV6-5,16,TRBJ2-1,-,-,TGTGCCAGCAGTTACTATCTGGGGGGCTCCTACAATGAGCAGTTCTTC,CASSYYLGGSYNEQFF